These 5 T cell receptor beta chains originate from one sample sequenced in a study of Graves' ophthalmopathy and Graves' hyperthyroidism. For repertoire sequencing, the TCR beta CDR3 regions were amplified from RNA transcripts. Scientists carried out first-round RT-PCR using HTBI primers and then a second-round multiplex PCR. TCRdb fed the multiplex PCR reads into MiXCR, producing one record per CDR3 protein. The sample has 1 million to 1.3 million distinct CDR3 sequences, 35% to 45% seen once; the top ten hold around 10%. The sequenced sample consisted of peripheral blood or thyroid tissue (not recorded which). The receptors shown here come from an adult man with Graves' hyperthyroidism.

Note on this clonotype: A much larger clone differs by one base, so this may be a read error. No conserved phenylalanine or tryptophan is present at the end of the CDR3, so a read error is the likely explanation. CDR3 in amino acids: CASSYQGQLGEKLFC. The CDR3 region has the DNA TGTGCCAGCAGCTACCAGGGACAGCTAGGTGAAAAACTGTTTTGT. The J gene is TRBJ1-4, the V gene TRBV7-9, with 7 bases identical to TRBD1. V was pared by 4 bases and J by 7 bases, with 9 bases of the junction left unmatched. CDR1 and CDR2 from the germline V gene are SEHNR and FQNEAQ (reference sequence). The CDR3 is made up of 15 amino acids.

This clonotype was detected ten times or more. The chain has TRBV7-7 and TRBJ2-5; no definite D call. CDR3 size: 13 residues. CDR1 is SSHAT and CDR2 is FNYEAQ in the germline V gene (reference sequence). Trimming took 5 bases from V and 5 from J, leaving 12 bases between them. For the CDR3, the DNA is TGTGCCAGCAGCCCGACACCGGTGGAGACCCAGTACTTC. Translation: CASSPTPVETQYF.

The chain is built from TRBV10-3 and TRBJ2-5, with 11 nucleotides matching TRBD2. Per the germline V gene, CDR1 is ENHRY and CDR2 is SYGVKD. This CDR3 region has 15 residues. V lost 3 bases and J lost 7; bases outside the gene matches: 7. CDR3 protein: CAISDLAGGVGTQYF. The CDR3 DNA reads TGTGCCATCAGTGATCTAGCGGGGGGAGTGGGGACCCAGTACTTC.

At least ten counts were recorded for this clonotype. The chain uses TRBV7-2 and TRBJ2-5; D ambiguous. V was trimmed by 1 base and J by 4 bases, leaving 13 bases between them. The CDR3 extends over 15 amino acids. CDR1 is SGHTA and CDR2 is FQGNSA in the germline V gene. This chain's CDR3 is CASSLVRRRPETQYF. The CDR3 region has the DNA TGTGCCAGCAGCTTAGTCCGCAGGCGCCCAGAGACCCAGTACTTC. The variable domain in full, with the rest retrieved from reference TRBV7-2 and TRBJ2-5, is GAGVSQSPSNKVTEKGKDVELRCDPISGHTALYWYRQSLGQGLEFLIYFQGNSAPDKSGLPSDRFSAERTGGSVSTLTIQRTQQEDSAVYLCASSLVRRRPETQYFGPGTRLLVL.

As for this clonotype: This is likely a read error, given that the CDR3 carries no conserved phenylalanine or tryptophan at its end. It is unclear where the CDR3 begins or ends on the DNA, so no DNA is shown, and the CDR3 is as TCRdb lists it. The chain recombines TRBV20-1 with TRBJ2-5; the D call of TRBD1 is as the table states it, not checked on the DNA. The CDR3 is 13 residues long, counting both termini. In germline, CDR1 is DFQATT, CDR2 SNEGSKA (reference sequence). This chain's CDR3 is CSGGGGLQETQHL.